The rows below give T cell receptor beta chains drawn from one sample of a study of shared clonotypes between healthy human individuals. Produced via immunoSEQ multiplex PCR; TCRdb's table is partial and in-frame only. The table includes roughly 490,000 clones, approximately 79% detected once. The sample comprised PBMCs. These receptors were collected from a woman aged 40-49 years in good health. Some clones in this sample may be carry-over from other donors' samples. Each CDR3 is given with its conserved first and last residue. A D gene is named only where the DNA matches it firmly. The size field is filled for only some rows; it gives once, few, many or a size class.

V gene: TRBV19
clone size: -
D gene: -
J gene: TRBJ2-1
CDR3 protein: CASSDPGSSYNEQFF
CDR3 DNA: TGTGCCAGTAGCGACCCGGGCAGCTCCTACAATGAGCAGTTCTTC

V gene: TRBV29-1
clone size: -
D gene: -
J gene: TRBJ2-7
CDR3 protein: CSVEVDQNAYEQYF
CDR3 DNA: TGCAGCGTTGAGGTGGACCAGAATGCCTACGAGCAGTACTTC

V gene: TRBV4-1
clone size: -
D gene: -
J gene: TRBJ1-1
CDR3 protein: CASSQWASGQALNTEAFF
CDR3 DNA: TGCGCCAGCAGCCAATGGGCCTCTGGGCAGGCTTTGAACACTGAAGCTTTCTTT

V gene: TRBV27
clone size: -
D gene: TRBD1
J gene: TRBJ2-2
CDR3 protein: CASSPPTGGRHRGAVF
CDR3 DNA: TGTGCCAGCAGTCCCCCGACAGGGGGTAGACACCGGGGAGCTGTTTTT

V gene: TRBV15
clone size: few
D gene: -
J gene: TRBJ2-3
CDR3 protein: CATSRDQERDTQYF
CDR3 DNA: TGTGCCACCAGCAGAGATCAGGAGAGGGATACGCAGTATTTT

V gene: TRBV27
clone size: few
D gene: -
J gene: TRBJ2-5
CDR3 protein: CASSFIGAGGETQYF
CDR3 DNA: TGTGCCAGCAGTTTTATAGGGGCCGGCGGAGAGACCCAGTACTTC

V gene: TRBV5-8
clone size: few
D gene: -
J gene: TRBJ1-2
CDR3 protein: CASSLEGNIYGYTF
CDR3 DNA: TGTGCCAGCAGCTTAGAGGGGAACATATATGGCTACACCTTC

V gene: TRBV10-3
clone size: once
D gene: -
J gene: TRBJ2-3
CDR3 protein: CAISEELGSNTQYF
CDR3 DNA: TGTGCCATCAGTGAGGAGCTAGGGTCGAATACGCAGTATTTT

V gene: TRBV28
clone size: few
D gene: TRBD2
J gene: TRBJ2-6
CDR3 protein: CASSSSGRAWYGANVLTF
CDR3 DNA: TGTGCCAGCAGTTCTAGCGGGAGGGCTTGGTACGGGGCCAACGTCCTGACTTTC

V gene: TRBV14
clone size: once
D gene: TRBD2
J gene: TRBJ2-1
CDR3 protein: CASSQDLPPGLAGVGSWYEQFF
CDR3 DNA: TGTGCCAGCAGCCAAGATCTGCCTCCGGGACTAGCGGGAGTTGGCTCTTGGTATGAGCAGTTCTTC

V gene: TRBV5-1
clone size: -
D gene: TRBD1
J gene: TRBJ1-2
CDR3 protein: CASSQEQGMYGYTF
CDR3 DNA: TGCGCCAGCAGCCAAGAACAGGGGATGTATGGCTACACCTTC

V gene: TRBV7-6
clone size: -
D gene: -
J gene: TRBJ2-2
CDR3 protein: CASSPTPLRSTGELFF
CDR3 DNA: TGTGCCAGCAGCCCTACACCCCTCCGGAGCACCGGGGAGCTGTTTTTT